These T cell receptor beta chains were read from a single sample in a study of cytomegalovirus exposure and HLA in healthy donors. Assay: immunoSEQ multiplex PCR; the TCRdb copy retains only in-frame clones and omits some. Of some 110,000 clones listed, around 75% are singletons. The sequenced sample was PBMCs. These receptors were collected from a middle-aged man in good health and CMV-seronegative. CDR3s include the opening cysteine and the closing phenylalanine or tryptophan. A D gene is named only where the DNA matches it firmly. Expanded clones get a size class; other rows say once, few or many, or leave the size out.

TRBV5-4	TRBJ2-7	.	once	TGTGCCAGCAGCTCCGGCGGGGAGTCGGTTTACGAGCAGTACTTC	CASSSGGESVYEQYF
TRBV5-6	TRBJ1-2	.	.	TGTGCCAGCAGCCCAAGGACAGCCTATGGCTACACCTTC	CASSPRTAYGYTF
TRBV5-1	TRBJ2-3	TRBD1	.	TGCGCCAGCAGCTTAGTTCCCGTCGGGACAGGTTTCACAGATACGCAGTATTTT	CASSLVPVGTGFTDTQYF
TRBV4-1	TRBJ2-1	TRBD1	few	TGCGCCAGCAGCCTGGGACAGGGGAGCTACAATGAGCAGTTCTTC	CASSLGQGSYNEQFF
TRBV11-2	TRBJ1-2	TRBD1	.	TGTGCCAGCAGCTTAGTCGAGGGGGCTCATGGCTACACCTTC	CASSLVEGAHGYTF
TRBV5-1	TRBJ1-2	TRBD1	.	TGCGCCAGCAGCTTAACAGGGGATTTCCATGGCTACACCTTC	CASSLTGDFHGYTF
TRBV5-1	TRBJ2-3	.	few	TGCGCCAGCAGCCCAGGGGCCTCTAGCACAGATACGCAGTATTTT	CASSPGASSTDTQYF
TRBV5-4	TRBJ2-2	TRBD2	.	TGTGCCAGCAGCTGGAGGACTAGCGGGACCACCGGGGAGCTGTTTTTT	CASSWRTSGTTGELFF
TRBV5-1	TRBJ2-1	TRBD2	.	TGCGCCAGCAGCTTGCCTAGCGGGGCCTACAATGAGCAGTTCTTC	CASSLPSGAYNEQFF
TRBV2	TRBJ1-4	.	.	TGTGCCAGCAGTGAACAGGCTGAAAAACTGTTTTTT	CASSEQAEKLFF
TRBV5-6	TRBJ1-5	.	.	TGTGCCAGCAGCTTGGGCAGGGCTCAGCCCCAGCATTTT	CASSLGRAQPQHF
TRBV27	TRBJ2-1	TRBD2	.	TGTGCCAGCAGATTAACCAGCGGGGACTACAATGAGCAGTTCTTC	CASRLTSGDYNEQFF
TRBV4-1	TRBJ2-1	TRBD2	.	TGCGCCAGCAGCCAGGAGCCCCTCGAACTAGCGGGCAATGAGCAGTTCTTC	CASSQEPLELAGNEQFF
TRBV9	TRBJ2-1	.	.	TGTGCCAGCTCCGAGGGGGGGATCCTATACAATGAGCAGTTCTTC	CASSEGGILYNEQFF
TRBV5-6	TRBJ2-7	.	few	TGTGCCAGCAGCTTCTTGGCCAGGGCCTACGAGCAGTACTTC	CASSFLARAYEQYF
TRBV5-1	TRBJ2-1	TRBD1	.	TGCGCCAGCAGCTCGGGACAGCGGTACTACAATGAGCAGTTCTTC	CASSSGQRYYNEQFF
TRBV14	TRBJ1-2	.	once	TGTGCCAGCAGCCAAGAACAGAACTATGGCTACACCTTC	CASSQEQNYGYTF
TRBV25-1	TRBJ2-3	.	.	TGTGCTCACTTGAGGTCGAAGCACATAGATACGCAGTATTTT	CAHLRSKHIDTQYF
TRBV2	TRBJ1-4	TRBD1	.	TGTGCCAGCAAACCGGGACAGGGGGCGACTAATGAAAAACTGTTTTTT	CASKPGQGATNEKLFF
TRBV27	TRBJ2-2	TRBD2	.	TGTGCCAGCAGAAGACTAGCGGGAGGGTGGGGGGAGCTGTTTTTT	CASRRLAGGWGELFF
TRBV27	TRBJ2-2	.	.	TGTGCCAGCAGTTTATTAGGGGGGGCGGGTACCGGGGAGCTGTTTTTT	CASSLLGGAGTGELFF
TRBV19	TRBJ2-3	TRBD2	.	TGTGCCACTATACCCACCGCATTAGCGGGGGGGGCCACAGATACGCAGTATTTT	CATIPTALAGGATDTQYF